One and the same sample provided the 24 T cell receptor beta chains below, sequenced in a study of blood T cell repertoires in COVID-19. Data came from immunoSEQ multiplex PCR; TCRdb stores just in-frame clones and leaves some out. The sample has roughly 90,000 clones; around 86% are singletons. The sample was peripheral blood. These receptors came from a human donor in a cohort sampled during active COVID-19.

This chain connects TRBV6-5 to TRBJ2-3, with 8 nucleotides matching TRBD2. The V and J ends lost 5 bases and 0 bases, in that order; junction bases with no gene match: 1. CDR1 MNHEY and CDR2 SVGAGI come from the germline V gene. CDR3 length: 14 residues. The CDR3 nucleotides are TGTGCCAGCAGTCGGGGGGGTAGCACAGATACGCAGTATTTT. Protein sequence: CASSRGGSTDTQYF.

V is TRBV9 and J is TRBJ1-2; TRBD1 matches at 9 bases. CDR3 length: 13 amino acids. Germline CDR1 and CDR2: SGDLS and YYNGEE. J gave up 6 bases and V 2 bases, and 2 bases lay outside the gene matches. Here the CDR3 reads CASSVWTGDGYTF. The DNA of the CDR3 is TGTGCCAGCAGCGTTTGGACAGGGGATGGCTACACCTTC. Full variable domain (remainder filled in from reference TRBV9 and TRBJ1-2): DSGVTQTPKHLITATGQRVTLRCSPRSGDLSVYWYQQSLDQGLQFLIQYYNGEERAKGNILERFSAQQFPDLHSELNLSSLELGDSALYFCASSVWTGDGYTFGSGTRLTVV.

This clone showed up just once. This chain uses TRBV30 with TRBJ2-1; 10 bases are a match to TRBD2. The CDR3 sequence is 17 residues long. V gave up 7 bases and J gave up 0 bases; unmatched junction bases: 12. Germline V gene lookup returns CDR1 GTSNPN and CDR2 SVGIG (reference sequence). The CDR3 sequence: CAFAGTSAHSSYNEQFF. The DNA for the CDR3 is TGTGCCTTTGCCGGGACTAGCGCCCATAGCTCCTACAATGAGCAGTTCTTC.

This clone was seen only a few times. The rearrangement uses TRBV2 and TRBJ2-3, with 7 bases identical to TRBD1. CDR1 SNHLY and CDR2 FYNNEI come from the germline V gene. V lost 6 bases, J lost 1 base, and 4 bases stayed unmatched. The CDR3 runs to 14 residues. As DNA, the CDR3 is TGTGCCAGCAGCCTAGGGACAGGCACAGATACGCAGTATTTT. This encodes CASSLGTGTDTQYF.

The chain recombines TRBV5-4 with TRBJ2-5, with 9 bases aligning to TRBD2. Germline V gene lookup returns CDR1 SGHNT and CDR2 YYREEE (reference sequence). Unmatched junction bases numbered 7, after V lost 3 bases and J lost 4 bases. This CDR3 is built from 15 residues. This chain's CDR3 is CASSSLGSGRETQYF. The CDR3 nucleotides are TGTGCCAGCAGCTCCCTGGGTAGCGGGAGAGAGACCCAGTACTTC.

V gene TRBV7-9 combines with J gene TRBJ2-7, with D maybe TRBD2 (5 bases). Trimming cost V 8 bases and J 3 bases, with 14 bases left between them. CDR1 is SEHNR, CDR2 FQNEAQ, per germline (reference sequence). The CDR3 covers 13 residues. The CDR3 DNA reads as TGTGCCAGCGGCGGACTGGCGGGCTACGAGCAGTACTTC. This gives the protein CASGGLAGYEQYF.

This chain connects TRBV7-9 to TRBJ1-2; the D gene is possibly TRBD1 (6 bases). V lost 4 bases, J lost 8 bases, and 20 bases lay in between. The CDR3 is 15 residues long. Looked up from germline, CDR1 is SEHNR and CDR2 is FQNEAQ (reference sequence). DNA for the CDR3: TGTGCCAGCAGCTCTCCCGGACAGCCTAAGGAGGGCTACACCTTC. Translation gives CASSSPGQPKEGYTF.

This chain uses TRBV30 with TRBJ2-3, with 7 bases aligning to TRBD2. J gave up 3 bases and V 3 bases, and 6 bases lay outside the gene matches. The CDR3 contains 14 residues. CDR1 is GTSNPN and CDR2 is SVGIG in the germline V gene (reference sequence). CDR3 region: CAWRGAGFTDTQYF. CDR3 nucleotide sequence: TGTGCCTGGAGAGGAGCGGGATTTACAGATACGCAGTATTTT.

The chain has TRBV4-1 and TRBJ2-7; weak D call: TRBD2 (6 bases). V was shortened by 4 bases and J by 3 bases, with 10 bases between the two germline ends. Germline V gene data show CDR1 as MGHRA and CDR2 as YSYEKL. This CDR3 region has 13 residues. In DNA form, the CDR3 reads TGCGCCAGCAGCCTTGTGACTAGCTACGAGCAGTACTTC. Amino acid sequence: CASSLVTSYEQYF.

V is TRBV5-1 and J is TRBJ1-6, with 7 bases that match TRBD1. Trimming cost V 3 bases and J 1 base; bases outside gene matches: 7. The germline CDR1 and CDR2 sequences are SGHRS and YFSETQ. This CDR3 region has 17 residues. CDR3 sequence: CASSSTGSRSYNSPLHF. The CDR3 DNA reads TGCGCCAGCAGCTCGACAGGGTCCCGATCCTATAATTCACCCCTCCACTTT.

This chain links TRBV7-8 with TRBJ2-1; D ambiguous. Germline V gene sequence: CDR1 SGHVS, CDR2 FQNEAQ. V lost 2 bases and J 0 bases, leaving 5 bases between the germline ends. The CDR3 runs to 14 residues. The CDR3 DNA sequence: TGTGCCAGCAGCTTACTGAGCTCCTACAATGAGCAGTTCTTC. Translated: CASSLLSSYNEQFF.

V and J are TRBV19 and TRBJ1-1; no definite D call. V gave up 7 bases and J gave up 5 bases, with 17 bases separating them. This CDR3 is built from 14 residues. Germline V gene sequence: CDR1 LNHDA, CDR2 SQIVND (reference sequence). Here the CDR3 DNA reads TGTGCCAGTACCATTTCGGCACCGGGGACTGAAGCTTTCTTT. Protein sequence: CASTISAPGTEAFF.

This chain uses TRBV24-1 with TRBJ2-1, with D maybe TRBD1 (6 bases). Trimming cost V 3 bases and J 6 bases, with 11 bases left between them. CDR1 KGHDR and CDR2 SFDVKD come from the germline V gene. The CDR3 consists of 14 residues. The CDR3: CATSDPGQINEQFF. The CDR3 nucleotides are TGTGCCACCAGTGATCCCGGACAGATCAATGAGCAGTTCTTC.

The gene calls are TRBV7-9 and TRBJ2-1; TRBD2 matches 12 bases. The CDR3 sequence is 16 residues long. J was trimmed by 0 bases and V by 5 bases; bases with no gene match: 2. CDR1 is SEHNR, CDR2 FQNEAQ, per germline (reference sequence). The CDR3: CASSPSGGVSYNEQFF. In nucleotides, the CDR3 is TGTGCCAGCAGCCCTAGCGGGGGGGTCTCCTACAATGAGCAGTTCTTC. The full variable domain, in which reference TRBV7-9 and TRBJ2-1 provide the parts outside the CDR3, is DTGVSQNPRHKITKRGQNVTFRCDPISEHNRLYWYRQTLGQGPEFLTYFQNEAQLEKSRLLSDRFSAERPKGSFSTLEIQRTEQGDSAMYLCASSPSGGVSYNEQFFGPGTRLTVL.

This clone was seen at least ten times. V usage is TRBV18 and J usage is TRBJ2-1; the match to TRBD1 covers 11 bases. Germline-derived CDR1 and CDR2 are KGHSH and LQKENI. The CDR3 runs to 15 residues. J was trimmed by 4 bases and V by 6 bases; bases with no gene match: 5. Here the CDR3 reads CASSLGQGAYNEQFF. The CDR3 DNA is TGTGCCAGCTCCCTCGGACAGGGGGCTTACAATGAGCAGTTCTTC.

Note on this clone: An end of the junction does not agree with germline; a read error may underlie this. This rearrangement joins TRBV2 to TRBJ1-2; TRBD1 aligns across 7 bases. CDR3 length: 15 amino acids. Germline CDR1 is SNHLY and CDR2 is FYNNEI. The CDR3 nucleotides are TGTGCCAGCAGTGGTGTCGGGACAGCCAACTTTGGCTACACCTTC. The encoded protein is CASSGVGTANFGYTF. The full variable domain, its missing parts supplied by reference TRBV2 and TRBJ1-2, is EPEVTQTPSHQVTQMGQEVILRCVPISNHLYFYWYRQILGQKVEFLVSFYNNEISEKSEIFDDQFSVERPDGSNFTLKIRSTKLEDSAMYFCASSGVGTANFGYTFGSGTRLTVV.

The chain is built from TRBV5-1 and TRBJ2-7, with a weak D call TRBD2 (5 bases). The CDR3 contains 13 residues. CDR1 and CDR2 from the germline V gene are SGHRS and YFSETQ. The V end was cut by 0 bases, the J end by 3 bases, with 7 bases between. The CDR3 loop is CASSLALGYEQYF. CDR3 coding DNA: TGCGCCAGCAGCTTGGCACTAGGCTACGAGCAGTACTTC.

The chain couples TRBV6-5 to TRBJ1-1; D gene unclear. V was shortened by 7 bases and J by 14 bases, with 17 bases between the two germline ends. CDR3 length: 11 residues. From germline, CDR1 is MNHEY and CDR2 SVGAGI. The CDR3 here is CASTDGASYFF. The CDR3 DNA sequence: TGTGCCAGCACCGACGGAGCGTCATACTTCTTT.

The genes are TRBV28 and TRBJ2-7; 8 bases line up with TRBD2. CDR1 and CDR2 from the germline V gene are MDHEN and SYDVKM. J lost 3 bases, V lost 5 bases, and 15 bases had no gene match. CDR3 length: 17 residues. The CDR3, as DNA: TGTGCCAGCAGTCCACTTCTTTTCGGGGGGGCTGGCTACGAGCAGTACTTC. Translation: CASSPLLFGGAGYEQYF.

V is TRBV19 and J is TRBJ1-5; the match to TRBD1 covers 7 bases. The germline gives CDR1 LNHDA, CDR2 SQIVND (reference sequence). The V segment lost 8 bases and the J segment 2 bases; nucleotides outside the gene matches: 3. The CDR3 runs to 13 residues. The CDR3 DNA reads TGTGCCAGTGACAGGGATGGCAATCAGCCCCAGCATTTT. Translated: CASDRDGNQPQHF.

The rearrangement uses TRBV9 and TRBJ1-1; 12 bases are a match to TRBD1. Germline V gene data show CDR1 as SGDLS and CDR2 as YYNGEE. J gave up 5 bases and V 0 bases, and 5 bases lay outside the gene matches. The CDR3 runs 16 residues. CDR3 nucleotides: TGTGCCAGCAGCGTAGCTGGGACAGGGGGCCCTACTGAAGCTTTCTTT. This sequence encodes CASSVAGTGGPTEAFF.

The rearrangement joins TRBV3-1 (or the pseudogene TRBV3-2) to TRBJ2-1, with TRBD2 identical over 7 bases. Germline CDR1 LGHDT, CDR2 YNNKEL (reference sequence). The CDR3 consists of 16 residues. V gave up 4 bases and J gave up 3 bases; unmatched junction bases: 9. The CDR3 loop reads CASSPAPAGFYNEQFF. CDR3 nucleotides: TGTGCCAGCAGCCCGGCGCCAGCGGGATTCTACAATGAGCAGTTCTTC.

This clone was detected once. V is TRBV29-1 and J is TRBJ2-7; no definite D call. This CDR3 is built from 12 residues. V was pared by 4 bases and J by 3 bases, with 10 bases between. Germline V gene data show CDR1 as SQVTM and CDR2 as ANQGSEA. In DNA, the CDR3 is TGCAGCGTTGCCGACGGGTTCTACGAGCAGTACTTC. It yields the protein CSVADGFYEQYF.

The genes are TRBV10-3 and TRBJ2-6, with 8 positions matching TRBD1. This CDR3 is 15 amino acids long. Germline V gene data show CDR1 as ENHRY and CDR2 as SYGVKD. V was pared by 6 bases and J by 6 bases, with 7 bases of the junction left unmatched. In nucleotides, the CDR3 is TGTGCCATCAGAAAACAGGGGGTGATGGCCAACGTCCTGACTTTC. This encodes CAIRKQGVMANVLTF.